The present entry profiles one T cell receptor beta chain with its context. As yet, its antigen is unknown. The data are from a study of CD4 T cells in relation to SARS-CoV-2 and coronaviruses. CDR1 and CDR2 (germline): SGHRS, YFSETQ. The length of the CDR3 is 20 residues. Trimming at V came to 4 bases and at J to 5 bases, leaving 26 bases not matched to a gene. Whole-study findings and limits: Crossreactivity was assessed only for spike protein, not other viral proteins.

Unexposed donor CD4+ T cells date from about 2011-2018, before the COVID-19 pandemic. The table came from immunoSEQ multiplex PCR; TCRdb's copy has only in-frame clones and leaves some out. The profile shows around 62,000 clones, about 94% of them singletons. The chain is built from TRBV5-1 and TRBJ2-7, with 8 bases aligning to TRBD2. The receptor's source is a human donor in good health. Sequenced: naive CD4+ T cells from PBMCs. Specified subset: naive CD4+ T cells isolated by negative enrichment. CDR3 DNA sequence: TGCGCCAGCAGCCGACGACCGCCTATCCGGGCGGGAGGACCTCTAAACGAGCAGTACTTC. Its translation: CASSRRPPIRAGGPLNEQYF.